This T cell receptor (beta chain) was observed in a study of human T cells and chemical hapten exposure. As for the study in general: Throughout the approximately 24-week study, diphenylcyclopropenone was applied weekly to the patients' scalps. On the upper back, patch tests were applied with 0.01% DPC and read at 6 days.

Stated time point: patch test 1, 2 weeks after DPC sensitization. Specified treatment: therapeutic diphenylcyclopropenone sensitization with weekly scalp DPC. Prior to each patch test being applied, blood was drawn. Per the authors' pipeline: With a range of 23,224 to 690,600, the median per sample was around 97,000 TCRs. TCRdb ran MiXCR on the RACE reads and lists one entry per CDR3 protein. These V and J calls derive from TCRdb rather than the authors' analysis. The table has 85,000 to 100,000 distinct CDR3 sequences, around 12% seen once. This clonotype originated in a woman aged 40 to 50 with alopecia areata. Some clones in this sample may be carry-over from other donors' samples. The starting material was whole blood, obtained in connection with sensitization to the hapten diphenylcyclopropenone (DPC).

For the CDR3, the DNA is TGCAGTGCTAGAGCAGGGGCAAACTATGGCTACACCTTC. Protein sequence: CSARAGANYGYTF. This chain joins TRBV20-1 and TRBJ1-2, with D perhaps TRBD1 (6 bases). This CDR3 region has 13 residues. Trimming took off 1 base at V and 2 bases at J, with 8 bases between the two ends. Germline assignment: CDR1 DFQATT and CDR2 SNEGSKA (reference sequence).